These 5 T cell receptor beta chains originate from one sample sequenced in a study of blood T cell repertoires in COVID-19. Measured with immunoSEQ multiplex PCR; TCRdb has only the in-frame clones, and not every one. The top ten clones hold roughly 4.5% of a sample with more than 85,000 clones, over 75% of them seen once. Source material: peripheral blood. These receptors were collected from a man aged 50 to 60 with acute or convalescent COVID-19.

By frequency in the sample, this clone is medium-sized. The chain couples TRBV16 to TRBJ1-2; no clear D. V lost 1 base, J lost 10 bases, and 7 bases lay in between. This CDR3 region has 11 residues. From germline, CDR1 is KGHSY and CDR2 FQNENV. The CDR3 coding sequence is TGTGCCAGCAGCCAATGGGCCGTCTACACCTTC. Residues: CASSQWAVYTF.

This clone was seen only a few times. The genes are TRBV10-2 and TRBJ2-1; 11 nucleotides match TRBD2. This CDR3 comprises 14 residues. Germline CDR1 and CDR2: WSHSY and SAAADI. V shed 5 bases and J 7 bases; nucleotides not matched to a gene: 4. The CDR3 region is CASSWVAGGNEQFF. In DNA form, the CDR3 reads TGCGCCAGCAGTTGGGTAGCGGGAGGGAATGAGCAGTTCTTC.

V gene TRBV6-5 combines with J gene TRBJ1-2; 10 bases match TRBD1. This CDR3 comprises 15 residues. V shed 8 bases, J shed 4 bases, and the junction held 10 bases outside the gene matches. Germline CDR1 is MNHEY and CDR2 is SVGAGI. CDR3 sequence: CASAGTGVTLYGYTF. The DNA of the CDR3 is TGTGCCAGCGCCGGGACAGGGGTAACCCTCTATGGCTACACCTTC.

This clone was counted a few times. The V call is TRBV7-9, the J call TRBJ2-7; 9 positions agree with TRBD1. This CDR3 is 14 amino acids long. The V and J ends lost 5 bases and 6 bases, in that order; junction bases with no gene match: 8. Germline V gene lookup returns CDR1 SEHNR and CDR2 FQNEAQ (reference sequence). The DNA of the CDR3 is TGTGCCAGCAGCCCCGGGACAGGGAATTCCGAGCAGTACTTC. The encoded protein is CASSPGTGNSEQYF.

The rearrangement uses TRBV19 and TRBJ2-7; 8 bases map to TRBD1. Looked up from germline, CDR1 is LNHDA and CDR2 is SQIVND (reference sequence). The CDR3 is 15 residues long. The V and J ends lost 1 base and 6 bases, in that order; junction bases with no gene match: 8. The CDR3 nucleotides read TGTGCCAGTAGTATAGCGGGGACAGGCCAGCTCGAGCAGTACTTC. Its protein product is CASSIAGTGQLEQYF. Variable domain in full (rest from reference TRBV19 and TRBJ2-7): DGGITQSPKYLFRKEGQNVTLSCEQNLNHDAMYWYRQDPGQGLRLIYYSQIVNDFQKGDIAEGYSVSREKKESFPLTVTSAQKNPTAFYLCASSIAGTGQLEQYFGPGTRLTVT.